These 14 T cell receptor beta chains share one sample of origin, sequenced in a study of blood T cell repertoires in COVID-19. TCRdb's copy holds only in-frame clones and misses some; the assay was immunoSEQ multiplex PCR. This table has hundreds of thousands of clones, more than 75% appearing once. Sequencing input: PBMCs or T cells enriched from blood (not recorded which). These TCRs come from a man aged 18 to 30 who had recovered from COVID-19.

The rearrangement links TRBV21-1 to TRBJ2-7; the table's D call, TRBD2, was not checked against the DNA. TRBV21-1 is a recognized pseudogene. This CDR3 has 15 amino acids. CDR3 DNA sequence: TGTGCCAGCAGCGCTAGGACTAGCGGGATCTACGAGCAGTACTTC. Translation gives CASSARTSGIYEQYF.

The rearrangement joins TRBV12-3 or TRBV12-4 to TRBJ1-4; 9 bases map to TRBD1. The CDR3 is 13 residues long. Trimming took 5 bases from V and 6 from J; bases not matched to a gene: 1. CDR3 protein: CASSRDRDEKLFF. CDR3 DNA: TGTGCCAGCAGTAGGGACAGGGATGAAAAACTGTTTTTT.

This chain uses TRBV5-4 with TRBJ1-1; D remains unclear. V was pared by 6 bases and J by 7 bases, with 16 bases between. The CDR3 spans 13 residues. Germline CDR1 reads SGHNT; CDR2 reads YYREEE (reference sequence). The CDR3 nucleotides read TGTGCCAGCAAGGAGATGGGAGAGGATGAAGCTTTCTTT. Translated: CASKEMGEDEAFF.

The chain recombines TRBV7-6 with TRBJ1-1, with D possibly being TRBD1 (5 bases). Trimming took off 6 bases at V and 0 bases at J, with 11 bases between the two ends. The CDR3 runs to 14 residues. Germline V lookup: CDR1 SGHVS, CDR2 FNYEAQ. The CDR3 protein is CASSLDSMNTEAFF. The CDR3 nucleotides are TGTGCCAGCAGTCTAGACAGCATGAACACTGAAGCTTTCTTT.

V gene TRBV5-1 combines with J gene TRBJ2-2; D is possibly TRBD1 (5 bases). The V gene lost 0 bases and the J gene lost 6 bases, with 15 bases spanning the gap. The germline CDR1 and CDR2 sequences are SGHRS and YFSETQ. This CDR3 contains 16 residues. The CDR3 here is CASSLADSLGPGELFF. DNA for the CDR3: TGCGCCAGCAGCTTGGCCGACAGCTTAGGTCCCGGGGAGCTGTTTTTT.

This sequence joins TRBV7-9 and TRBJ2-1, with D possibly matching TRBD2 (5 bases). The CDR3 consists of 13 residues. V lost 1 base to trimming and J lost 6 bases, with 7 bases between them. CDR1 and CDR2 (germline): SEHNR, FQNEAQ (reference sequence). The CDR3 here is CASSLVAGNEQFF. The CDR3 region has the DNA TGTGCCAGCAGCTTAGTTGCGGGCAATGAGCAGTTCTTC.

The chain uses TRBV9 and TRBJ2-2; D ambiguous. CDR1 is SGDLS and CDR2 is YYNGEE in the germline V gene. V was clipped by 0 bases and J by 2 bases, with 5 bases between them. The CDR3 totals 14 residues. The CDR3 here is CASSVVPNTGELFF. For the CDR3, the DNA is TGTGCCAGCAGCGTAGTCCCAAACACCGGGGAGCTGTTTTTT.

The chain is built from TRBV7-3 and TRBJ2-2; 7 bases align to TRBD1. This CDR3 is built from 16 residues. The trim removed 6 bases at V and 5 bases at J, leaving 12 bases unmatched. The germline V gene encodes CDR1 SGHTA and CDR2 FQGTGA. Written as DNA, the CDR3 is TGTGCCAGCAGTCGTAACAGGGGAAGGATTACCGGGGAGCTGTTTTTT. It yields the protein CASSRNRGRITGELFF. Based on the CDR3 plus reference TRBV7-3 and TRBJ2-2, the full variable domain is GAGVSQTPSNKVTEKGKYVELRCDPISGHTALYWYRQSLGQGPEFLIYFQGTGAADDSGLPNDRFFAVRPEGSVSTLKIQRTERGDSAVYLCASSRNRGRITGELFFGEGSRLTVL.

CDR3 region: CASSEGGVPSYEQYF. The CDR3 nucleotides read TGTGCCAGCAGTGAAGGCGGGGTCCCCTCCTACGAGCAGTACTTC. The V call is TRBV6-1, the J call TRBJ2-7; weak D call: TRBD2 (6 bases). V was trimmed by 1 base and J by 0 bases, leaving 10 bases between them. Germline V gene lookup returns CDR1 MNHNS and CDR2 SASEGT. The CDR3 spans 15 residues.

V usage is TRBV4-1 and J usage is TRBJ1-5; D gene unclear. The CDR3 contains 16 residues. V dropped 0 bases and J dropped 4 bases, with 13 bases sitting between them. Germline V CDR1 and CDR2: MGHRA, YSYEKL. The CDR3 coding sequence is TGCGCCAGCAGCCAAGATGGAGGGTTGGGTAATCAGCCCCAGCATTTT. It translates to CASSQDGGLGNQPQHF.

The chain has TRBV19 and TRBJ1-1, with 12 bases that match TRBD1. There are 18 residues in the CDR3. The V and J ends lost 0 bases and 6 bases, in that order; junction bases with no gene match: 11. Germline lookup yields CDR1 LNHDA and CDR2 SQIVND (reference sequence). The CDR3 region is CASSIESGTGGGSAEAFF. The CDR3 DNA follows: TGTGCCAGTAGTATAGAGAGTGGGACAGGGGGCGGCTCGGCTGAAGCTTTCTTT.

This clone was found once. The rearrangement links TRBV2 to TRBJ2-2; 7 bases are shared with TRBD2. Germline V gene sequence: CDR1 SNHLY, CDR2 FYNNEI. CDR3 size: 15 residues. J lost 0 bases, V lost 8 bases, and 6 bases had no gene match. As DNA, the CDR3 is TGTGCCAGCCGCAGACTAGCTGCGAACACCGGGGAGCTGTTTTTT. Protein sequence: CASRRLAANTGELFF. The full variable domain, its missing parts supplied by reference TRBV2 and TRBJ2-2, is EPEVTQTPSHQVTQMGQEVILRCVPISNHLYFYWYRQILGQKVEFLVSFYNNEISEKSEIFDDQFSVERPDGSNFTLKIRSTKLEDSAMYFCASRRLAANTGELFFGEGSRLTVL.

The chain joins TRBV12-5 to TRBJ2-5, with 9 bases lining up with TRBD2. Germline CDR1 is LGHNT and CDR2 is FRNRAP. Unmatched junction bases numbered 5, after V lost 6 bases and J lost 0 bases. CDR3 size: 15 residues. The CDR3 reads CASGPGLADQETQYF. As DNA, the CDR3 is TGTGCTAGTGGACCGGGACTAGCAGACCAAGAGACCCAGTACTTC.

The rearrangement joins TRBV7-9 to TRBJ1-1; 11 nucleotides line up with TRBD1. The CDR3 covers 16 residues. Germline V gene data show CDR1 as SEHNR and CDR2 as FQNEAQ (reference sequence). With V trimmed by 0 bases and J by 1 base, 1 base remained unmatched. The CDR3 loop is CASSLAGQGGNTEAFF. Here the CDR3 DNA reads TGTGCCAGCAGCTTAGCGGGACAGGGGGGGAACACTGAAGCTTTCTTT.